These 20 T cell receptor beta chains share one sample of origin, sequenced in a study of T cells after yellow fever vaccination. MiXCR, applied by TCRdb to the 5' RACE reads, yields one record per CDR3 protein. The table records roughly 500,000 distinct CDR3 sequences, approximately 21% of them present only once. The material sequenced was PBMCs, taken 15 days after the yellow fever booster vaccination. Receptor source: a man aged 25 to 45 who received the YFV17D yellow fever vaccine.

This clonotype was counted between two and nine times. V and J are TRBV5-1 and TRBJ2-2, with D possibly TRBD1 on 5 matching bases. The CDR3 is 17 residues long. CDR1 is SGHRS, CDR2 YFSETQ, per germline. V lost 0 bases to trimming and J lost 4 bases, with 16 bases between them. The CDR3 is CASSLGGSPPPTGELFF. The CDR3 DNA sequence: TGCGCCAGCAGCTTGGGGGGCAGCCCTCCCCCCACCGGGGAGCTGTTTTTT.

The sample holds a few counts of this clonotype. J is TRBJ2-7 and V is TRBV29-1; 7 bases are shared with TRBD1. Germline V lookup: CDR1 SQVTM, CDR2 ANQGSEA. With 6 bases clipped from V and 2 bases from J, the junction kept 4 bases outside the gene matches. The CDR3 is 12 residues long. The CDR3 loop is CSVTTGPYEQYF. CDR3 in DNA: TGCAGCGTGACGACAGGGCCCTACGAGCAGTACTTC.

This sequence joins TRBV7-2 and TRBJ1-2; no clear D gene. V dropped 0 bases and J dropped 5 bases, with 13 bases sitting between them. The CDR3 is made up of 15 amino acids. CDR1 is SGHTA, CDR2 FQGNSA, per germline. The CDR3 DNA follows: TGTGCCAGCAGCTTAGCCCCCAGCTTTCAGTATGGCTACACCTTC. Its translation: CASSLAPSFQYGYTF.

The V gene is TRBV12-3 or TRBV12-4, the J gene TRBJ2-6; D gene uncertain. The CDR3 length is 15 residues. Trimming stripped 1 base from V and 2 bases from J, with 6 bases between. CDR3 bases: TGTGCCAGCAGTTTAGTGGGCGCTGGGGCCAACGTCCTGACTTTC. Residues: CASSLVGAGANVLTF.

Only a few counts were recorded for this clonotype. The chain recombines TRBV28 with TRBJ2-5; D is ambiguous. The CDR3 is made up of 15 amino acids. The V gene's germline CDR1 is MDHEN and CDR2 SYDVKM. Between the trimmed V and J ends, which lost 7 bases and 5 bases, there was a span of 20 bases. CDR3 sequence: CASKVGDMVGETQYF. The CDR3 DNA follows: TGTGCCAGCAAAGTAGGAGACATGGTTGGGGAGACCCAGTACTTC.

A few counts support this clonotype. The chain uses TRBV10-3 and TRBJ2-7; TRBD2 agrees at 9 bases. Unmatched junction bases numbered 11, after V lost 7 bases and J lost 1 base. The CDR3 runs to 16 residues. Germline lookup yields CDR1 ENHRY and CDR2 SYGVKD. CDR3 DNA: TGTGCCATCACGGATAGCGGGAGATCTTTGTCCTACGAGCAGTACTTC. Translation: CAITDSGRSLSYEQYF.

This clonotype has more than one count but fewer than ten. The V gene is TRBV20-1, the J gene TRBJ1-2; 10 bases line up with TRBD1. The junction had 12 bases not matched to a gene; V was cut back by 5 bases and J by 6 bases. This CDR3 comprises 15 residues. Germline CDR1 and CDR2: DFQATT and SNEGSKA (reference sequence). CDR3 coding DNA: TGCAGTGCTTTAAAAACAGACAGGGGGCCGAATGGCTACACCTTC. It specifies CSALKTDRGPNGYTF.

The CDR3 DNA reads TGCGCCAGCAGCTTGGGACAGGGATATGAGCAGTTCTTC. Translating it yields CASSLGQGYEQFF. The chain recombines TRBV5-1 with TRBJ2-1; the match to TRBD1 covers 7 bases. Trimming took 0 bases from V and 8 from J; bases not matched to a gene: 2. Germline CDR1 and CDR2: SGHRS and YFSETQ. There are 13 residues in the CDR3.

The CDR3 DNA reads TGTGCCAGCAGCCCCAAGTGGACAGGGACCGGGGAGCTGTTTTTT. Translation gives CASSPKWTGTGELFF. V usage is TRBV12-3 or TRBV12-4 and J usage is TRBJ2-2; 8 bases are a match to TRBD1. J lost 5 bases, V lost 6 bases, and 8 bases had no gene match. The CDR3 has 15 amino acids.

V and J are TRBV20-1 and TRBJ2-7; 8 bases are a match to TRBD1. The germline V gene has CDR1 DFQATT and CDR2 SNEGSKA (reference sequence). CDR3 size: 13 residues. V was clipped by 6 bases and J by 4 bases; unmatched bases: 8. The CDR3 DNA follows: TGCAGTGCAATTGAGACAGGGGTTTACGAGCAGTACTTC. Translating gives CSAIETGVYEQYF.

The chain is built from TRBV5-4 and TRBJ2-3; D gene unclear. Germline V gives CDR1 SGHNT, CDR2 YYREEE (reference sequence). CDR3 length: 16 residues. Trimming pared 0 bases from V and 2 bases from J, leaving 13 bases between. The CDR3 bases are TGTGCCAGCAGCTTGGCCGCGAAAGGGAACACAGATACGCAGTATTTT. This translates into CASSLAAKGNTDTQYF. The variable domain in full, completed from reference TRBV5-4 and TRBJ2-3, reads ETGVTQSPTHLIKTRGQQVTLRCSSQSGHNTVSWYQQALGQGPQFIFQYYREEENGRGNFPPRFSGLQFPNYSSELNVNALELDDSALYLCASSLAAKGNTDTQYFGPGTRLTVL.

This sequence joins TRBV30 and TRBJ2-5; possibly TRBD2 for D (6 bases). This CDR3 is 15 amino acids long. CDR1 is GTSNPN and CDR2 is SVGIG in the germline V gene (reference sequence). Trimming left V 0 bases short and J 4 bases short, with 15 bases between. The DNA of the CDR3 is TGTGCCTGGAGTGTAGGATCGGGACTGTTAGAGACCCAGTACTTC. Protein product: CAWSVGSGLLETQYF.

This clonotype has a count of ten or more. V and J are TRBV18 and TRBJ2-5; 7 bases are shared with TRBD1. Germline assignment: CDR1 KGHSH and CDR2 LQKENI. This CDR3 comprises 13 residues. Trimming took 8 bases from V and 2 from J; bases not matched to a gene: 5. The CDR3 region has the DNA TGTGCCAGCAGCCGGGGACAGCAAGAGACCCAGTACTTC. The encoded protein is CASSRGQQETQYF. The entire variable domain, with the rest obtained from reference TRBV18 and TRBJ2-5, is as follows: NAGVMQNPRHLVRRRGQEARLRCSPMKGHSHVYWYRQLPEEGLKFMVYLQKENIIDESGMPKERFSAEFPKEGPSILRIQQVVRGDSAAYFCASSRGQQETQYFGPGTRLLVL.

This clonotype was counted between two and nine times. The chain is built from TRBV7-9 and TRBJ2-1; weak D call: TRBD2 (6 bases). The germline gives CDR1 SEHNR, CDR2 FQNEAQ (reference sequence). Trimming stripped 5 bases from V and 4 bases from J, with 15 bases between. The CDR3 length is 15 residues. The CDR3 protein is CASSARGSGYNEQFF. DNA for the CDR3: TGTGCCAGCAGCGCCCGGGGTAGCGGATACAATGAGCAGTTCTTC.

This clonotype was observed a few times. The genes are TRBV5-6 and TRBJ1-1, with 9 bases aligning to TRBD1. CDR1 SGHDT and CDR2 YYEEEE come from the germline V gene. V shed 3 bases, J shed 4 bases, and the junction held 4 bases outside the gene matches. The CDR3 spans 14 residues. The CDR3 DNA is TGTGCCAGCAGCTCCGGACAGGGGAGCACTGAAGCTTTCTTT. It yields the protein CASSSGQGSTEAFF. The entire variable domain, with the rest obtained from reference TRBV5-6 and TRBJ1-1, is as follows: DAGVTQSPTHLIKTRGQQVTLRCSPKSGHDTVSWYQQALGQGPQFIFQYYEEEERQRGNFPDRFSGHQFPNYSSELNVNALLLGDSALYLCASSSGQGSTEAFFGQGTRLTVV.

There are a few counts of this clonotype. The chain recombines TRBV11-2 with TRBJ2-1; TRBD1 matches at 8 bases. Germline-derived CDR1 and CDR2 are SGHAT and FQNNGV. With 4 bases clipped from V and 5 bases from J, the junction kept 7 bases outside the gene matches. The length of the CDR3 is 15 residues. CDR3: CASSSPRTGNNEQFF. CDR3 DNA: TGTGCCAGCAGCTCCCCCCGGACAGGGAACAATGAGCAGTTCTTC.

This clonotype was seen a handful of times. The chain has TRBV14 and TRBJ2-2; D remains unclear. Trimming pared 5 bases from V and 9 bases from J, leaving 7 bases between. There are 11 residues in the CDR3. CDR1 SGHDN and CDR2 FVKESK come from the germline V gene. CDR3 region: CASSSSWELFF. CDR3 DNA: TGTGCCAGCAGCTCTAGTTGGGAGCTGTTTTTT. Complete variable domain (other parts from reference TRBV14 and TRBJ2-2): EAGVTQFPSHSVIEKGQTVTLRCDPISGHDNLYWYRRVMGKEIKFLLHFVKESKQDESGMPNNRFLAERTGGTYSTLKVQPAELEDSGVYFCASSSSWELFFGEGSRLTVL.

This clonotype was observed a handful of times. The rearrangement uses TRBV7-2 and TRBJ2-3; D remains unclear. CDR1 SGHTA and CDR2 FQGNSA come from the germline V gene. Trimming removed 3 bases from V and 2 bases from J, with 15 bases in between. The CDR3 is 16 residues long. CDR3 protein: CASSFLERRNTDTQYF. The CDR3 DNA reads TGTGCCAGCAGCTTTTTGGAGAGGCGGAACACAGATACGCAGTATTTT. Complete variable domain (other parts from reference TRBV7-2 and TRBJ2-3): GAGVSQSPSNKVTEKGKDVELRCDPISGHTALYWYRQSLGQGLEFLIYFQGNSAPDKSGLPSDRFSAERTGGSVSTLTIQRTQQEDSAVYLCASSFLERRNTDTQYFGPGTRLTVL.

V and J are TRBV7-2 and TRBJ2-7; 7 nucleotides agree with TRBD1. The germline V gene encodes CDR1 SGHTA and CDR2 FQGNSA. V lost 4 bases to trimming and J lost 4 bases; unmatched junction nucleotides: 13. The CDR3 spans 16 residues. The CDR3 protein is CASSSGGAGLRYEQYF. CDR3 bases: TGTGCCAGCAGCTCAGGGGGAGCAGGCTTAAGGTACGAGCAGTACTTC.

The CDR3 DNA reads as TGTGCCAGCAGTTTGCGGGAGGGCAGAGTAGAGACCCAGTACTTC. Amino acid sequence: CASSLREGRVETQYF. The chain is built from TRBV28 and TRBJ2-5; 9 positions agree with TRBD2. The CDR3 runs to 15 residues. Germline-derived CDR1 and CDR2 are MDHEN and SYDVKM. Losses at the gene ends were 3 bases for V and 4 bases for J; bases not matched to a gene: 6.